This TCR beta chain was sequenced for a study of human T cells and chemical hapten exposure. This clonotype was seen only a few times. TCRdb re-called the RACE reads through MiXCR, storing one row per CDR3 protein. The sample includes tens of thousands of distinct CDR3 sequences, around a tenth of them seen just once. Regarding time point: patch test 2, 6 weeks after DPC sensitization. Treatment given: therapeutic diphenylcyclopropenone sensitization with weekly scalp DPC. V lost 5 bases, J lost 3 bases, and 14 bases lay in between. The germline gives CDR1 SGHAT, CDR2 FQNNGV. This CDR3 contains 14 residues.

The material was whole blood, obtained in connection with sensitization to the hapten diphenylcyclopropenone (DPC). The TCR comes from a man between 18 and 35 years old with alopecia areata. Some clones in this sample may be carry-over from other donors' samples. The V call is TRBV11-2, the J call TRBJ2-7; D gene uncertain. The CDR3 sequence is CASSPPLAFYEQYF. CDR3 sequence (DNA): TGTGCCAGCAGCCCTCCCCTCGCGTTCTACGAGCAGTACTTC.